The source of this TCR beta chain is a study of blood T cell repertoires in COVID-19. As for the study in general: Sources were T cells, B-cell-depleted T cells, or PBMCs; the material itself was cDNA or gDNA.

Some clones are missing from TCRdb's copy, which holds only in-frame ones; the method was immunoSEQ multiplex PCR. This table has about 360,000 clones, about 88% appearing once. From germline, CDR1 is DFQATT and CDR2 SNEGSKA (reference sequence). CDR3 length: 11 residues. Trimming took off 4 bases at V and 4 bases at J, with 8 bases between the two ends. The receptor's source is a human donor in a cohort sampled during active COVID-19. Sequencing used peripheral blood. This chain links TRBV20-1 with TRBJ2-7; D not certain. The CDR3, as DNA: TGCAGTGCTACCGCTGCGTACGAGCAGTACTTC. Encoded protein: CSATAAYEQYF.